These 5 T cell receptor beta chains originate from one sample sequenced in a study of CD8+ T cells in alopecia areata (dated by TCRdb to the late 2010s). Library preparation was by the immunoSEQ multiplex PCR assay. RNA was extracted from all samples and reverse transcribed into cDNA, which served as template for TCR sequencing. The immuneACCESS repertoire file appears here via TCRdb, limited to in-frame rearrangements. These files lack a portion of the clones; in checked studies, under half of the deficit traces to unresolved V genes, and the cause of the others is not known. The sample table records over 50,000 clones; 40% to 50% of these occur just once. The ten largest make up 15% to 20% of the sample. Taken with the paper, the label for time point translates to: baseline before oral tofacitinib. The specimen was CD8+ T cells sorted from blood, collected at week 0. These receptors originate from a human donor with alopecia areata.

This chain uses TRBV4-1 with TRBJ1-2, with D perhaps TRBD1 (5 bases). With 2 bases removed from V and 4 bases from J, the gap between germline ends came to 20 bases. CDR3 length: 17 amino acids. Per germline, CDR1 MGHRA and CDR2 YSYEKL. The CDR3 sequence: CASSQIPGRVGSYGYTF. The CDR3 nucleotides read TGCGCCAGCAGCCAAATCCCGGGACGGGTCGGAAGCTATGGCTACACCTTC.

V usage is TRBV11-2 and J usage is TRBJ1-1; D remains ambiguous. V shed 6 bases and J shed 1 base, with 9 bases lying between them. The CDR3 has 13 amino acids. Germline V CDR1 and CDR2: SGHAT, FQNNGV. The CDR3 bases are TGTGCCAGCAGTTTACAAGAGAACACTGAAGCTTTCTTT. Translating it yields CASSLQENTEAFF.

This rearrangement joins TRBV14 to TRBJ2-1; the D is unclear. Trimming took off 1 base at V and 0 bases at J, with 1 base between the two ends. Germline V lookup: CDR1 SGHDN, CDR2 FVKESK. CDR3 length: 13 residues. This CDR3 is CASSQVSYNEQFF. In DNA form, the CDR3 reads TGTGCCAGCAGCCAAGTCTCCTACAATGAGCAGTTCTTC.

This clone has just one count. The chain couples TRBV6-6 to TRBJ2-5; D is possibly TRBD1 (6 bases). The CDR3 extends over 16 amino acids. V lost 2 bases and J lost 2, with 15 bases in between. The germline V gene has CDR1 MNHNY and CDR2 SVGAGI (reference sequence). The CDR3 sequence is CASSYPITGIQETQYF. CDR3 nucleotide sequence: TGTGCCAGCAGTTACCCAATTACAGGGATTCAAGAGACCCAGTACTTC.

In its sample, this clone was seen a few times. The chain couples TRBV21-1 to TRBJ2-3; the D call of TRBD1 is as the table states it, not checked on the DNA. TRBV21-1 is termed a pseudogene. CDR3 length equals 10 residues. The CDR3 DNA reads as TGTCACACCTTCACAGATACGCAGTATTTT. It specifies CHTFTDTQYF.